Below are 10 T cell receptor beta chains sequenced from a single sample in a study of vaccination and CD4 T cells after COVID-19. Regarding treatment: roughly 10-day PBMC culture with coronavirus spike peptide pools or control peptides (ViraFEST assay). These receptors are not linked to any known antigen. Cultured CD4+ T-cell DNA underwent Oncomine TCR Beta short-read sequencing. TCRdb re-derived calls from the PCR reads in MiXCR, one entry per CDR3 protein. The sample holds 9,500 to 15,000 distinct CDR3 sequences, less than 80% seen once. The sample comprised CD4+ T cells from blood, cultured in vitro. The receptors shown here come from a human donor who had recovered from COVID-19.

The chain combines TRBV6-1 with TRBJ2-4; D possibly uses TRBD1 or TRBD2 (5 bases each). CDR3 length: 16 amino acids. The germline V gene has CDR1 MNHNS and CDR2 SASEGT. The ends were cut back, 6 bases at V and 2 bases at J, with 17 bases in the middle. The CDR3 region is CASSNARGVPKNIQYF. The CDR3 DNA reads TGTGCCAGCAGCAACGCGAGGGGAGTTCCCAAAAACATTCAGTACTTC.

This chain uses TRBV30 with TRBJ1-5; D unresolved. Trimming took off 3 bases at V and 3 bases at J, with 9 bases between the two ends. Germline V gene sequence: CDR1 GTSNPN, CDR2 SVGIG (reference sequence). The CDR3 is 13 amino acids. CDR3 region: CAWSYGDNQPQHF. In DNA, the CDR3 is TGTGCCTGGAGCTACGGGGACAATCAGCCCCAGCATTTT.

This chain joins TRBV12-3 or TRBV12-4 and TRBJ2-5, with TRBD2 identical over 8 bases. V was clipped by 6 bases and J by 5 bases; unmatched bases: 8. This CDR3 region has 14 residues. In DNA form, the CDR3 reads TGTGCCAGCAGGGGGACTAGGTCCCACGAGACCCAGTACTTC. This encodes CASRGTRSHETQYF.

This clonotype is termed medium-sized. V and J are TRBV19 and TRBJ2-3; D is possibly TRBD2 (7 bases). Germline CDR1 is LNHDA and CDR2 is SQIVND (reference sequence). The CDR3 covers 13 residues. Trimming stripped 6 bases from V and 2 bases from J, with 9 bases between. Written as DNA, the CDR3 is TGTGCCAGTAGGGGGGGGCCCACAGATACGCAGTATTTT. It encodes CASRGGPTDTQYF.

The chain employs TRBV11-3 and TRBJ1-6; 9 bases line up with TRBD1. Trimming took 7 bases from V and 8 from J; bases not matched to a gene: 9. This CDR3 comprises 15 residues. From germline, CDR1 is SGHNT and CDR2 YENEEA. The CDR3 DNA reads as TGTGCCAGCACCTCCACGGGACAGGGTTATTCACCCCTCCACTTT. Translating gives CASTSTGQGYSPLHF.

V is TRBV4-3 and J is TRBJ2-2; TRBD2 aligns across 8 bases. Per the germline V gene, CDR1 is LGHNA and CDR2 is YSLEER. The CDR3 runs to 16 residues. J lost 4 bases, V lost 1 base, and 5 bases had no gene match. This CDR3 reads CASSQVGAGGTGELFF. CDR3 bases: TGCGCCAGCAGCCAAGTAGGCGCGGGAGGCACCGGGGAGCTGTTTTTT.

In its sample, this clonotype was seen a few times. The chain uses TRBV20-1 and TRBJ2-7; 11 positions match TRBD2. This CDR3 is 16 amino acids long. After removal of 0 bases from V and 2 bases from J, the junction contained 6 bases not matched to a gene. Germline V CDR1 and CDR2: DFQATT, SNEGSKA (reference sequence). This CDR3 reads CSARERTSGRAYEQYF. Written as DNA, the CDR3 is TGCAGTGCTAGAGAACGCACTAGCGGGAGAGCCTACGAGCAGTACTTC.

The chain uses TRBV20-1 and TRBJ2-7; no firm D call. V lost 1 base and J lost 4, with 17 bases in between. The CDR3 loop spans 15 amino acids. Germline CDR1 and CDR2: DFQATT and SNEGSKA (reference sequence). CDR3 nucleotide sequence: TGCAGTGCTAGAGCCGTCGCATACGGACCTTACGAGCAGTACTTC. This sequence encodes CSARAVAYGPYEQYF.

The chain is built from TRBV11-2 and TRBJ2-1; the match to TRBD2 covers 12 bases. V was pared by 5 bases and J by 10 bases, with 9 bases of the junction left unmatched. Germline V CDR1 and CDR2: SGHAT, FQNNGV. The CDR3 loop spans 15 amino acids. This CDR3 is CASSRGLAGGDEQFF. The CDR3 DNA sequence: TGTGCCAGCAGCAGGGGACTAGCGGGCGGGGACGAGCAGTTCTTC.

The J gene is TRBJ1-2, the V gene TRBV28; no clear D. Germline loops: CDR1 MDHEN, CDR2 SYDVKM. Trimming pared 3 bases from V and 2 bases from J, leaving 10 bases between. The CDR3 is 14 residues long. The CDR3, as DNA: TGTGCCAGCAGTTTCCTCGAAGGGAACTATGGCTACACCTTC. It translates to CASSFLEGNYGYTF.